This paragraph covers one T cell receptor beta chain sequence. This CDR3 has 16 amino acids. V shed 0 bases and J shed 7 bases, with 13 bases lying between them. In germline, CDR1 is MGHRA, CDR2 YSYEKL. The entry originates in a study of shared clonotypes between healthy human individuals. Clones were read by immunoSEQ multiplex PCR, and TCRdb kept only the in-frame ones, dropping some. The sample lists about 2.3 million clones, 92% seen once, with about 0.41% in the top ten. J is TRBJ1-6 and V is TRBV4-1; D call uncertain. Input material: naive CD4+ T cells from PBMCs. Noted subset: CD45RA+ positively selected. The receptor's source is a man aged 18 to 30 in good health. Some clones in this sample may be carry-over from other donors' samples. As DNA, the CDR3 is TGCGCCAGCAGCCAAGAAGGTGTAAAGGCGAATTCACCCCTCCACTTT. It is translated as CASSQEGVKANSPLHF.